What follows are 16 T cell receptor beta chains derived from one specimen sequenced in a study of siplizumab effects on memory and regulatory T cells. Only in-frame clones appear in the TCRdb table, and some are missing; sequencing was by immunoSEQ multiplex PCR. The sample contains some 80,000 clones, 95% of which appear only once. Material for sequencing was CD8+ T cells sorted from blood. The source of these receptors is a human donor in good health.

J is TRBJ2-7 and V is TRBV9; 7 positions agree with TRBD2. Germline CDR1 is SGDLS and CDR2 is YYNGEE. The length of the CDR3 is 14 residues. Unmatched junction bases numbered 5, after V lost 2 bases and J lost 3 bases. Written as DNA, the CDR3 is TGTGCCAGCAGCGTTGGAAGCGGGGACTACGAGCAGTACTTC. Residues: CASSVGSGDYEQYF.

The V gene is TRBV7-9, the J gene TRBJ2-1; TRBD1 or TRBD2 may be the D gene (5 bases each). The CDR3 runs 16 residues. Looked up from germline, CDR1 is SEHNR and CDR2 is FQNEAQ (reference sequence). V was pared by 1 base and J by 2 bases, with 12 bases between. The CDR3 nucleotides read TGTGCCAGCAGCTTAGGGGGGATTAAAACCTACAATGAGCAGTTCTTC. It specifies CASSLGGIKTYNEQFF. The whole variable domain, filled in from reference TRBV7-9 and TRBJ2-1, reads DTGVSQNPRHKITKRGQNVTFRCDPISEHNRLYWYRQTLGQGPEFLTYFQNEAQLEKSRLLSDRFSAERPKGSFSTLEIQRTEQGDSAMYLCASSLGGIKTYNEQFFGPGTRLTVL.

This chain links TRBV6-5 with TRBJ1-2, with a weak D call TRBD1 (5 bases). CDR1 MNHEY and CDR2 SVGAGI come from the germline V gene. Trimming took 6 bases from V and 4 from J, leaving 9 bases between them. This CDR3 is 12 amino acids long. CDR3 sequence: CASSLGPYGYTF. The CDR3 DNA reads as TGTGCCAGCAGCCTGGGGCCCTATGGCTACACCTTC.

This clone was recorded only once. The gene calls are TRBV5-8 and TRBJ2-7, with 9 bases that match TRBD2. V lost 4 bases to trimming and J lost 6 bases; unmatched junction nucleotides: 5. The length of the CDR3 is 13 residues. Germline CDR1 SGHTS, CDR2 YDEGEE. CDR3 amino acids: CASSQREEGEQYF. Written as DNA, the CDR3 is TGTGCCAGCAGCCAGCGGGAGGAGGGCGAGCAGTACTTC.

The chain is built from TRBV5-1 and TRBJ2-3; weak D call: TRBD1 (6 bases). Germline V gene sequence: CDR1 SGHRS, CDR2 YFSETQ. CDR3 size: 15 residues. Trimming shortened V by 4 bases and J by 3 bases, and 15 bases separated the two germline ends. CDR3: CASSPGELRTDTQYF. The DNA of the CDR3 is TGCGCCAGCAGCCCAGGGGAGCTGCGAACAGATACGCAGTATTTT.

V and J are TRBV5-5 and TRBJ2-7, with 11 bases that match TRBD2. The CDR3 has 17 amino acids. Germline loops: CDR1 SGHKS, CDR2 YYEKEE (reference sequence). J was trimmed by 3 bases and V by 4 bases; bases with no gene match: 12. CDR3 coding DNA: TGTGCCAGCAGCGGGAAACCGGGACTAGCGGAGCACTACGAGCAGTACTTC. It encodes CASSGKPGLAEHYEQYF. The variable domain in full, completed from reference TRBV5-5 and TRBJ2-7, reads DAGVTQSPTHLIKTRGQQVTLRCSPISGHKSVSWYQQVLGQGPQFIFQYYEKEERGRGNFPDRFSARQFPNYSSELNVNALLLGDSALYLCASSGKPGLAEHYEQYFGPGTRLTVT.

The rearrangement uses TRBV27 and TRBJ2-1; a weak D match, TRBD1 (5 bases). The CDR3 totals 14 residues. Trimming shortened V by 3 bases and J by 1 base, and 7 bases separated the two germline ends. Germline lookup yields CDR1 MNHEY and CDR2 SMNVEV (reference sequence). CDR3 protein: CASSFQGSYNEQFF. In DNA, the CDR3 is TGTGCCAGCAGTTTCCAGGGATCCTACAATGAGCAGTTCTTC.

The CDR3 protein is CASSPAGRYEQYF. CDR3 coding DNA: TGTGCCAGCTCACCGGCAGGGAGATACGAGCAGTACTTC. V is TRBV18 and J is TRBJ2-7; D possibly uses TRBD1 or TRBD2 (5 bases each). Trimming cost V 3 bases and J 4 bases, with 10 bases left between them. The germline gives CDR1 KGHSH, CDR2 LQKENI. The CDR3 has 13 residues.

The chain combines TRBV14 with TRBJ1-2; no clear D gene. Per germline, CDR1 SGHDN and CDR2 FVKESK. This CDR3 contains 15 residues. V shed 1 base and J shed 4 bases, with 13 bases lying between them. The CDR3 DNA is TGTGCCAGCAGCCAAGGAGGTGGGATAGGCTATGGCTACACCTTC. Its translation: CASSQGGGIGYGYTF.

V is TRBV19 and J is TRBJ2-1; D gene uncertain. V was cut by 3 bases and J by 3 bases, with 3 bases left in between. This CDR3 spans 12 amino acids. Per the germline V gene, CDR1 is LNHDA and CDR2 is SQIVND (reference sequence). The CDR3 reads CASSIVYNEQFF. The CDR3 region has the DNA TGTGCCAGTAGTATTGTCTACAATGAGCAGTTCTTC.

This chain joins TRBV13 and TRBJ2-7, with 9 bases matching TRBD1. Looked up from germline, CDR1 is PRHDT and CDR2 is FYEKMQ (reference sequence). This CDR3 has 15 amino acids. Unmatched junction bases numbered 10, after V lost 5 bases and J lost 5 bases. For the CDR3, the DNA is TGTGCCAGCAGCCACCACACAGGGGGCGCAAACGAGCAGTACTTC. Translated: CASSHHTGGANEQYF.

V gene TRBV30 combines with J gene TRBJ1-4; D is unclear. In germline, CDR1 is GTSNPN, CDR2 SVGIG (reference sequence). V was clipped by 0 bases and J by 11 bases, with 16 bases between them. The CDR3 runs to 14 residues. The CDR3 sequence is CAWSVGSSMEKLFF. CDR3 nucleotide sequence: TGTGCCTGGAGTGTAGGCTCGTCGATGGAGAAACTGTTTTTT.

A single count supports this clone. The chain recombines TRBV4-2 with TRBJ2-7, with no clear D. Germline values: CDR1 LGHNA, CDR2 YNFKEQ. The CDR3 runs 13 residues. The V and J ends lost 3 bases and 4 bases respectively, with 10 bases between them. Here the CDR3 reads CASSHLGNYEQYF. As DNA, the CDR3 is TGTGCCAGCAGCCATCTGGGGAATTACGAGCAGTACTTC.

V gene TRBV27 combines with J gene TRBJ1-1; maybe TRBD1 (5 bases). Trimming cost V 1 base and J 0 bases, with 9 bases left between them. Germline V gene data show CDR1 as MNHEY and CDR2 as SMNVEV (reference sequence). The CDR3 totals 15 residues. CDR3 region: CASSLLTDLNTEAFF. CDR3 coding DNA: TGTGCCAGCAGTTTATTGACAGACCTGAACACTGAAGCTTTCTTT.

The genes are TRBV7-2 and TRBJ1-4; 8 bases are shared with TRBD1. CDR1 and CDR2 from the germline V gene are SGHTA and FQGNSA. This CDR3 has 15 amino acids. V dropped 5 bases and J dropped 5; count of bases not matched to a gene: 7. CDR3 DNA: TGTGCCAGCAGCGGCGGACAGGGATGGAATGAAAAACTGTTTTTT. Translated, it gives CASSGGQGWNEKLFF.

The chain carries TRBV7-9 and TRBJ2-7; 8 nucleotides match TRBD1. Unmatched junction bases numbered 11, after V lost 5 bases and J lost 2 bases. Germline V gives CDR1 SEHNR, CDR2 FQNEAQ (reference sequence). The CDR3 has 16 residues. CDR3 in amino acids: CASSATSTGDPYEQYF. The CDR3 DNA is TGTGCCAGCAGCGCCACATCGACAGGGGACCCCTACGAGCAGTACTTC. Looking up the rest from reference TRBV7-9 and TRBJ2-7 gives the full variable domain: DTGVSQNPRHKITKRGQNVTFRCDPISEHNRLYWYRQTLGQGPEFLTYFQNEAQLEKSRLLSDRFSAERPKGSFSTLEIQRTEQGDSAMYLCASSATSTGDPYEQYFGPGTRLTVT.